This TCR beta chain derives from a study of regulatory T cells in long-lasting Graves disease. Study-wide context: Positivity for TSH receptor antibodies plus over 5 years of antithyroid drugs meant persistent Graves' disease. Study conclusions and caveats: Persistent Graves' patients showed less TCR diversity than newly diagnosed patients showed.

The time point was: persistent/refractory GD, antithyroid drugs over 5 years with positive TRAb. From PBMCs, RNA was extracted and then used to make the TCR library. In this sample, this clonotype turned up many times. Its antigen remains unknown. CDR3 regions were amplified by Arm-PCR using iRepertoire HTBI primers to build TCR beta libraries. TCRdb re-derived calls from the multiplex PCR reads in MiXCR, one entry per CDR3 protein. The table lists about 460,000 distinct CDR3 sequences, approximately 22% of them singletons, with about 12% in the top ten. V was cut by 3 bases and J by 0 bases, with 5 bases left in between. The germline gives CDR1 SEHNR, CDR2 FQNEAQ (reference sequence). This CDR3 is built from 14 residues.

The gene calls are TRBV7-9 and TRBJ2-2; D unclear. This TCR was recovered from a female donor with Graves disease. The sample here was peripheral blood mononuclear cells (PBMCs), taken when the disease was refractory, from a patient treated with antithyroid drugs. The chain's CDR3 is CASSFLTNTGELFF. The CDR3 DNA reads TGTGCCAGCAGCTTCCTGACGAACACCGGGGAGCTGTTTTTT.